This TCR beta chain originates from a study of lymphopenia after photon versus proton radiotherapy. Broader study findings: A bigger post-nadir fall in TCR diversity correlated inversely with survival time in deceased patients.

Between the trimmed V and J ends, which lost 7 bases and 0 bases, there was a span of 10 bases. Germline V lookup: CDR1 LNHDA, CDR2 SQIVND (reference sequence). The CDR3 is 14 residues long. Sequenced by immunoSEQ multiplex PCR; TCRdb stores in-frame clones only, minus some. The sample contains approximately 65,000 clones, 87% of which appear only once. As for this clone: Its antigen remains unknown.

The receptor's source is a man of 80 years or more with esophageal cancer. This specimen consisted of peripheral blood, obtained from a patient treated with proton-based radiotherapy. The chain carries TRBV19 and TRBJ2-1; possible D gene TRBD2, 5 bases. This CDR3 reads CASKEDSSYNEQFF. The DNA of the CDR3 is TGTGCCAGTAAGGAGGATAGCTCCTACAATGAGCAGTTCTTC.